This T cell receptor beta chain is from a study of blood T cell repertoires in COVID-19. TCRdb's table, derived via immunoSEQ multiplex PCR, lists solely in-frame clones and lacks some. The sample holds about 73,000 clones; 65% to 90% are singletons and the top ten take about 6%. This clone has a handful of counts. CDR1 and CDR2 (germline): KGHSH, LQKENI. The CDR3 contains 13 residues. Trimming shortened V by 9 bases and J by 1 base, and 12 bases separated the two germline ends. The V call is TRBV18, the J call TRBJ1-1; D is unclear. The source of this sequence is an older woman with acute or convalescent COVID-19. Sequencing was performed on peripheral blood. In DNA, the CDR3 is TGTGCCAGTACAAACCCGCCGAACACTGAAGCTTTCTTT. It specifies CASTNPPNTEAFF. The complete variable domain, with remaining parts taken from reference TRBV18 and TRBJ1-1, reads NAGVMQNPRHLVRRRGQEARLRCSPMKGHSHVYWYRQLPEEGLKFMVYLQKENIIDESGMPKERFSAEFPKEGPSILRIQQVVRGDSAAYFCASTNPPNTEAFFGQGTRLTVV.